This TCR beta chain originates from a study of blood T cell repertoires in COVID-19. Sequenced by immunoSEQ multiplex PCR; TCRdb stores in-frame clones only, minus some. Of 250,000 to 300,000 clones in the sample, 75% to 95% were seen once. This CDR3 region has 15 residues. The ends were cut back, 4 bases at V and 3 bases at J, with 19 bases in the middle. The germline V gene has CDR1 GTSNPN and CDR2 SVGIG (reference sequence). The sequenced sample was PBMCs or T cells enriched from blood (not recorded which). The genes are TRBV30 and TRBJ2-7; the D gene is possibly TRBD2 (6 bases). The origin of this receptor is a woman aged 25 to 45 who had recovered from COVID-19. Here the CDR3 reads CAWKKEASAHYEQYF. DNA of the CDR3: TGTGCCTGGAAAAAGGAGGCTAGCGCCCACTACGAGCAGTACTTC.